This T cell receptor (beta chain) derives from a study of identifying expanded T cells in peripheral blood. Findings and caveats of the study: Across healthy donors, higher total template counts meant significantly greater approximately 2-week count variance.

Trimming cost V 4 bases and J 0 bases, with 4 bases left between them. Looked up from germline, CDR1 is KGHSH and CDR2 is LQKENI. The CDR3 is 13 residues long. Turning to this clone: Its antigen is currently unknown. The identical CDR3 is also encoded by other nucleotide sequences in the sample.

Sequencing was performed with immunoSEQ multiplex PCR; in TCRdb, only in-frame clones are kept and a portion is missing. The sample lists roughly 100,000 clones, 80% to 90% seen once, with approximately 16% in the top ten. The clonotype was recovered from a person aged 18-70 years in good health. This chain links TRBV18 with TRBJ1-5; D gene ambiguous. The sample taken for sequencing was blood. As DNA, the CDR3 is TGTGCCAGCTCACTCGCTAGCAATCAGCCCCAGCATTTT. This encodes CASSLASNQPQHF.